The 24 T cell receptor beta chains presented below share a single source sample, sequenced in a study of graft-versus-host responses after intestinal transplantation. Generated by immunoSEQ multiplex PCR, the TCRdb table keeps only in-frame clones and is missing some. The sample carries about 63,000 clones, around 90% recorded once. Lamina propria and intraepithelial lymphocytes were released by processing graft tissue. The starting material was ileum tissue, obtained approximately 370 days after transplant. These receptor sequences come from a human patient who received an intestinal transplant, so some T cells may come from the graft donor.

This clone was seen only once. This chain connects TRBV18 to TRBJ2-2; 7 bases are a match to TRBD1. The CDR3 covers 14 residues. V gave up 4 bases and J gave up 5 bases; unmatched junction bases: 4. CDR1 is KGHSH, CDR2 LQKENI, per germline. CDR3 residues: CASSLDRATGELFF. The CDR3 nucleotides read TGTGCCAGCTCACTCGACAGGGCTACCGGGGAGCTGTTTTTT.

The chain has TRBV6-1 and TRBJ1-2; the D gene is possibly TRBD1 (5 bases). The V end lost 1 base, the J end lost 5 bases, and 11 bases lay between the germline ends. The CDR3 extends over 14 amino acids. Germline V gene sequence: CDR1 MNHNS, CDR2 SASEGT. The CDR3, as DNA: TGTGCCAGCAGTGAAGGAGGGACCCTTTATGGCTACACCTTC. Protein: CASSEGGTLYGYTF.

The CDR3 here is CASDFTGELFF. CDR3 coding DNA: TGTGCCAGCGACTTCACCGGGGAGCTGTTTTTT. V usage is TRBV6-1 and J usage is TRBJ2-2, with no clear D. The CDR3 totals 11 residues. CDR1 and CDR2 (germline): MNHNS, SASEGT. The ends were cut back, 8 bases at V and 4 bases at J, with 5 bases in the middle.

As to this clone: The germline gene is not matched at one end of the junction; a read error may be the cause. This chain joins TRBV5-1 and TRBJ1-1, with D perhaps TRBD1 (6 bases). The length of the CDR3 is 15 residues. The germline V gene has CDR1 SGHRS and CDR2 YFSETQ. CDR3 bases: TGCGCCCGCAGCTTGGTGGGGGGGCGGTATTCTGAAGCTTTCTTT. As protein: CARSLVGGRYSEAFF.

V usage is TRBV5-5 and J usage is TRBJ2-7; D not certain. There are 14 residues in the CDR3. Germline CDR1 and CDR2: SGHKS and YYEKEE (reference sequence). V lost 5 bases and J 4 bases, leaving 16 bases between the germline ends. The CDR3 reads CASRPLIGGYEQYF. CDR3 DNA: TGTGCCAGCAGGCCCCTAATAGGCGGTTACGAGCAGTACTTC.

The chain recombines TRBV5-1 with TRBJ1-1, with 8 bases matching TRBD1. The length of the CDR3 is 12 residues. Germline V gene data show CDR1 as SGHRS and CDR2 as YFSETQ. Trimming removed 4 bases from V and 8 bases from J; junction bases left unmatched: 4. The CDR3 region has the DNA TGCGCCAGCAGCGGGACAGGTTACGAAGCTTTCTTT. This translates into CASSGTGYEAFF. Based on the CDR3 plus reference TRBV5-1 and TRBJ1-1, the full variable domain is KAGVTQTPRYLIKTRGQQVTLSCSPISGHRSVSWYQQTPGQGLQFLFEYFSETQRNKGNFPGRFSGRQFSNSRSEMNVSTLELGDSALYLCASSGTGYEAFFGQGTRLTVV.

This clone appeared once. The rearrangement uses TRBV25-1 and TRBJ2-2, with 8 nucleotides matching TRBD1. V shed 2 bases and J 4 bases; nucleotides not matched to a gene: 6. Germline CDR1 and CDR2: MGHDK and SYGVNS. This CDR3 region has 16 residues. Here the CDR3 reads CASSENETGGTGELFF. The CDR3 bases are TGTGCCAGCAGTGAAAATGAAACAGGGGGCACCGGGGAGCTGTTTTTT.

This chain uses TRBV29-1 with TRBJ1-2; 9 bases line up with TRBD1. Germline lookup yields CDR1 SQVTM and CDR2 ANQGSEA. The CDR3 length is 11 residues. The ends lost 6 bases at V and 4 bases at J; junction bases unmatched: 0. CDR3 in amino acids: CSVTGGYGYTF. The DNA for the CDR3 is TGCAGCGTGACAGGGGGCTATGGCTACACCTTC.

This chain uses TRBV11-2 with TRBJ1-3; 10 bases align to TRBD1. V shed 4 bases and J 3 bases; nucleotides not matched to a gene: 9. The CDR3 loop spans 17 amino acids. The germline gives CDR1 SGHAT, CDR2 FQNNGV. DNA for the CDR3: TGTGCCAGCAGCTACCCCCCCGACAGGGGGCTTGGAAACACCATATATTTT. Residues: CASSYPPDRGLGNTIYF.

The V gene is TRBV14, the J gene TRBJ2-1, with 14 bases aligning to TRBD2. The CDR3 has 16 amino acids. Germline assignment: CDR1 SGHDN and CDR2 FVKESK. The V gene end was trimmed by 4 bases and the J gene end by 6 bases; junction bases not matched to a gene: 5. CDR3 bases: TGTGCCAGCAGCCTACCCGGGACTAGCGGGAGCAATGAGCAGTTCTTC. Its protein product is CASSLPGTSGSNEQFF.

A single count supports this clone. The gene calls are TRBV4-1 and TRBJ2-3, with TRBD2 matching over 9 bases. Germline-derived CDR1 and CDR2 are MGHRA and YSYEKL. Germline trimming cut 4 bases from V and 2 bases from J; bases unmatched to any gene: 25. This CDR3 contains 22 residues. The DNA of the CDR3 is TGCGCCAGCAGCCTGTTATATACCGGGACTAGCAAAGGTAGAACTTTCACAGATACGCAGTATTTT. It specifies CASSLLYTGTSKGRTFTDTQYF.

This chain links TRBV6-1 with TRBJ1-1; no clear D gene. The CDR3 covers 16 residues. Germline V lookup: CDR1 MNHNS, CDR2 SASEGT. V was clipped by 2 bases and J by 0 bases, with 13 bases between them. The CDR3 DNA follows: TGTGCCAGCAGTGAATTAGGGTCAAAGTTGAACACTGAAGCTTTCTTT. Translated, it gives CASSELGSKLNTEAFF.

V is TRBV11-2 and J is TRBJ1-4, with a weak D call TRBD1 (5 bases). V lost 5 bases to trimming and J lost 8 bases, with 15 bases between them. The CDR3 contains 14 residues. Germline V lookup: CDR1 SGHAT, CDR2 FQNNGV. CDR3 sequence reads: CASSLMPGNEKLFF. The CDR3 bases are TGTGCCAGCAGCCTGATGCCAGGGAACGAAAAACTGTTTTTT.

The chain has TRBV6-4 and TRBJ2-1, with a tentative D call TRBD1 (5 bases). Trimming shortened V by 0 bases and J by 4 bases, and 13 bases separated the two germline ends. This CDR3 is 16 amino acids long. Germline V gives CDR1 MRHNA, CDR2 SNTAGT. The CDR3 DNA follows: TGTGCCAGCAGTGACTCGGCAGGGCCTCCTTACAATGAGCAGTTCTTC. Translation gives CASSDSAGPPYNEQFF.

This clone appeared a few times. This sequence joins TRBV2 and TRBJ2-5, with 9 positions matching TRBD2. Germline values: CDR1 SNHLY, CDR2 FYNNEI. This CDR3 comprises 15 residues. Trimming took 7 bases from V and 1 from J; bases not matched to a gene: 7. DNA for the CDR3: TGTGCCAGCACCTTTAGCGGGGGAGGCCAAGAGACCCAGTACTTC. Translating it yields CASTFSGGGQETQYF.

V usage is TRBV5-1 and J usage is TRBJ2-1; 9 bases map to TRBD1. This CDR3 contains 13 residues. The V gene's germline CDR1 is SGHRS and CDR2 YFSETQ. The V segment lost 5 bases and the J segment 10 bases; nucleotides outside the gene matches: 7. CDR3 sequence reads: CASRPRTGEEQFF. The DNA for the CDR3 is TGCGCCAGCAGGCCAAGGACAGGGGAAGAGCAGTTCTTC.

V and J are TRBV5-3 and TRBJ1-5; 8 nucleotides line up with TRBD1. TRBV5-3 is marked as an open reading frame, function uncertain. V lost 2 bases and J lost 5; bases outside the gene matches: 6. CDR3 length equals 15 residues. As DNA, the CDR3 is TGTGCCAGAAGCTTAGGACAGGGAGCGGATCAGCCCCAGCATTTT. This codes for CARSLGQGADQPQHF.

This sequence joins TRBV13 and TRBJ1-1; D remains ambiguous. From germline, CDR1 is PRHDT and CDR2 FYEKMQ (reference sequence). The CDR3 extends over 13 amino acids. Trimming stripped 5 bases from V and 1 base from J, with 8 bases between. The CDR3 region is CASSPRQNTEAFF. DNA of the CDR3: TGTGCCAGCAGCCCAAGACAGAACACTGAAGCTTTCTTT.

This chain uses TRBV4-1 with TRBJ2-7; D unresolved. Germline CDR1 MGHRA, CDR2 YSYEKL. The CDR3 covers 15 residues. Trimming removed 1 base at V and 0 bases at J, with 10 bases between. CDR3: CASSQVGQSSYEQYF. As DNA, the CDR3 is TGCGCCAGCAGCCAAGTAGGTCAGAGCTCCTACGAGCAGTACTTC.

The chain combines TRBV6-5 with TRBJ1-4; maybe TRBD1 (5 bases). CDR1 is MNHEY, CDR2 SVGAGI, per germline. Trimming stripped 2 bases from V and 5 bases from J, with 9 bases between. The CDR3 totals 14 residues. In DNA form, the CDR3 reads TGTGCCAGCAGTTACGGCGGGGGGAATGAAAAACTGTTTTTT. Encoded protein: CASSYGGGNEKLFF.

V is TRBV2 and J is TRBJ1-5; 10 bases agree with TRBD1. V lost 1 base and J lost 6; bases outside the gene matches: 15. The CDR3 sequence is 19 residues long. Germline V gene data show CDR1 as SNHLY and CDR2 as FYNNEI. The DNA for the CDR3 is TGTGCCAGCAGTGAAGAGGGACAGGGGAAGAGTCCTCAAGCTCAGCCCCAGCATTTT. Its translation is CASSEEGQGKSPQAQPQHF.

The chain employs TRBV5-1 and TRBJ2-5, with D uncertain. This CDR3 has 11 amino acids. The germline V gene has CDR1 SGHRS and CDR2 YFSETQ. V shed 0 bases and J shed 5 bases, with 2 bases lying between them. The CDR3 sequence: CASSLVETQYF. The CDR3 DNA is TGCGCCAGCAGCTTGGTGGAGACCCAGTACTTC.

V gene TRBV13 combines with J gene TRBJ2-1, with 10 bases that match TRBD2. Germline CDR1 and CDR2: PRHDT and FYEKMQ (reference sequence). The CDR3 runs 18 residues. J lost 0 bases, V lost 3 bases, and 8 bases had no gene match. The CDR3 DNA reads TGTGCCAGCAGCTTCAGAGAGACTAGCGGGCACTCCTACAATGAGCAGTTCTTC. Translating it yields CASSFRETSGHSYNEQFF. The full variable domain, with the rest looked up from reference TRBV13 and TRBJ2-1, is AAGVIQSPRHLIKEKRETATLKCYPIPRHDTVYWYQQGPGQDPQFLISFYEKMQSDKGSIPDRFSAQQFSDYHSELNMSSLELGDSALYFCASSFRETSGHSYNEQFFGPGTRLTVL.

CDR3 DNA: TGTGCCAGCAGTTTAGGGGGGACAGGGAATACAGATACGCAGTATTTT. This gives the protein CASSLGGTGNTDTQYF. The chain links TRBV27 to TRBJ2-3, with TRBD1 identical over 9 bases. The germline V gene has CDR1 MNHEY and CDR2 SMNVEV (reference sequence). Unmatched junction bases numbered 6, after V lost 2 bases and J lost 3 bases. This CDR3 comprises 16 residues.